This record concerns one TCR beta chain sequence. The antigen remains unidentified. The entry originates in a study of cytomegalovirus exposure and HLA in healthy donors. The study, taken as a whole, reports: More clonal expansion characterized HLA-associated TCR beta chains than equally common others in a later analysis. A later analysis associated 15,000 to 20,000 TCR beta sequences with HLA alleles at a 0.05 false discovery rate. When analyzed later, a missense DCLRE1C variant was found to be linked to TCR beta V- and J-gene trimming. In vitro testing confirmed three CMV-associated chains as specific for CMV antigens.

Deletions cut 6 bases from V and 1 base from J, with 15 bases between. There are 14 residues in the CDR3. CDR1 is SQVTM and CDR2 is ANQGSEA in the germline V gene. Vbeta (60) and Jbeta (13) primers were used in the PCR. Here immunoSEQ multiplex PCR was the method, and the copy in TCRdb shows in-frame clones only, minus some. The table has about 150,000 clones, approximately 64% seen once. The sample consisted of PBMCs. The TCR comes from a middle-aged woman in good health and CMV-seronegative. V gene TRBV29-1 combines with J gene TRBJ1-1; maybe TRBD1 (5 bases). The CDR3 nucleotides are TGCAGCGTCCACCCGAGACAGACGAACACTGAAGCTTTCTTT. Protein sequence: CSVHPRQTNTEAFF.